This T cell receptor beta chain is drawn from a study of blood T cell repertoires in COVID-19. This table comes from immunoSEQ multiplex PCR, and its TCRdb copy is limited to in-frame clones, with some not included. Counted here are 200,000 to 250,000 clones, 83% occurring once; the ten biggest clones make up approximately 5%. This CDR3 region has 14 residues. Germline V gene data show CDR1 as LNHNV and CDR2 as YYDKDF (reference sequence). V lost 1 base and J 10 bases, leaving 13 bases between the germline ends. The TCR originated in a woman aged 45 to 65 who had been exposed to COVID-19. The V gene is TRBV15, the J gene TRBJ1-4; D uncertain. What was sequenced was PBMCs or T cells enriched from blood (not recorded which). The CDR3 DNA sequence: TGTGCCACCAGCAGAGGTCGGGATCTGGGAAAACTGTTTTTT. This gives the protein CATSRGRDLGKLFF.